This T cell receptor (beta chain) was profiled in a study of identical twins. The study's findings and limits: Zero-insertion analyses could be partly confounded by invariant MAIT and iNKT cells. In monozygotic twins, models underestimated the sharing of out-of-frame TCR alpha. Twins' surplus sharing was weaker for beta out-of-frame sequences.

TCRdb reprocessed the 5' RACE reads via MiXCR and lists one record per CDR3 protein. The data hold 280,000 or so distinct CDR3 sequences, with about 8.1% observed a single time. This clonotype was seen many times. What it recognizes is unknown. Germline V gene lookup returns CDR1 ENHRY and CDR2 SYGVKD. V lost 0 bases and J 1 base, leaving 12 bases between the germline ends. The CDR3 runs 17 residues. The data also belong to a second study, concerning yellow fever vaccine responses in identical twins.

The sequencing input was memory (CD45RO+) T cells sorted from blood. The chain carries TRBV10-3 and TRBJ2-2; unclear D gene. The sequence was obtained from a woman between 18 and 30 years old in good health. The CDR3, as DNA: TGTGCCATCAGTGAGTCGATGGGCGCACAGAACACCGGGGAGCTGTTTTTT. It specifies CAISESMGAQNTGELFF.